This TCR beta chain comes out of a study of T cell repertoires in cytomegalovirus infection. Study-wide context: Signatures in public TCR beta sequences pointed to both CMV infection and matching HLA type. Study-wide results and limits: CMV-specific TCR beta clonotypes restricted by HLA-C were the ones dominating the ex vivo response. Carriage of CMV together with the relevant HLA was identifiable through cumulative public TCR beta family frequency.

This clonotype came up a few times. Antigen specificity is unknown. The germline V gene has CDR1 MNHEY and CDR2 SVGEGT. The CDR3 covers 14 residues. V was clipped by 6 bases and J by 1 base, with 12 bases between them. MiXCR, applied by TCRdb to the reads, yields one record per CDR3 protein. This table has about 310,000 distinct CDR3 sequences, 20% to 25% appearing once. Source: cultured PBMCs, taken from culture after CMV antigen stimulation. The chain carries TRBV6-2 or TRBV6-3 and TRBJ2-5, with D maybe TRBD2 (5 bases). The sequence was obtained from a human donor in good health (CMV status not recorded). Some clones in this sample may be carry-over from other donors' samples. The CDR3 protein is CASRAPGGQETQYF. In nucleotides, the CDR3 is TGTGCCAGCAGGGCCCCCGGAGGCCAAGAGACCCAGTACTTC.